These T cell receptor beta chains were read from a single sample in a study of cytomegalovirus exposure and HLA in healthy donors. Only in-frame clones appear in the TCRdb table, and some are missing; sequencing was by immunoSEQ multiplex PCR. The repertoire table contains 25,000 to 40,000 clones. Sample: PBMCs. These receptors originate from a man aged 40-55 years in good health and CMV-seronegative. Each CDR3 is given with its conserved first and last residue. Each record gives: CDR3 DNA, CDR3 protein, D gene, V gene, J gene. A D gene is named only where the DNA matches it firmly.

cdr3_nt: TGCGCCAGCAGCCAACAACAGGGGGCTAGTGGGGCCAACGTCCTGACTTTC; cdr3_aa: CASSQQQGASGANVLTF; d_call: TRBD1; v_call: TRBV4-3; j_call: TRBJ2-6
cdr3_nt: TGTGCCAGCAGCGAAACCGGGACAGGGAGAGACATTCAGTACTTC; cdr3_aa: CASSETGTGRDIQYF; d_call: TRBD1; v_call: TRBV9; j_call: TRBJ2-4
cdr3_nt: TGCGCCAGCAGTGAGGGACAAGACGGGCAGTACTTC; cdr3_aa: CASSEGQDGQYF; d_call: NA; v_call: TRBV10-1; j_call: TRBJ2-7
cdr3_nt: TGTGCCAGCAGCACCTTTCCTGGGACTAGCGGCTCCTACGAGCAGTACTTC; cdr3_aa: CASSTFPGTSGSYEQYF; d_call: TRBD2; v_call: TRBV9; j_call: TRBJ2-7
cdr3_nt: TGCGCCAGCAGCTCTTGGACTAGCGGGAGCACAGATACGCAGTATTTT; cdr3_aa: CASSSWTSGSTDTQYF; d_call: TRBD2; v_call: TRBV5-1; j_call: TRBJ2-3
cdr3_nt: TGTGCCAGCAGCCAAGACCGACTCGGTGCTCCCAGGGGAGGGCTAGCGGTCGGTGAGCAGTTCTTC; cdr3_aa: CASSQDRLGAPRGGLAVGEQFF; d_call: NA; v_call: TRBV4-2; j_call: TRBJ2-1
cdr3_nt: TGCAGCGTTGATCAGATCTCGTACCAAGAGACCCAGTACTTC; cdr3_aa: CSVDQISYQETQYF; d_call: NA; v_call: TRBV29-1; j_call: TRBJ2-5
cdr3_nt: TGTGCCATTTTAACATTCCGGACAGGGAATGGCTACACCTTC; cdr3_aa: CAILTFRTGNGYTF; d_call: TRBD1; v_call: TRBV30; j_call: TRBJ1-2
cdr3_nt: TGCAGCCTCATGTGGGGGCTGCCTAATGAGCAGTTCTTC; cdr3_aa: CSLMWGLPNEQFF; d_call: NA; v_call: TRBV29-1; j_call: TRBJ2-1
cdr3_nt: TGTGCCAGCAGTCTAGAGAGCTCCTACAATGAGCAGTTCTTC; cdr3_aa: CASSLESSYNEQFF; d_call: NA; v_call: TRBV6-4; j_call: TRBJ2-1
cdr3_nt: TGCAGCGCCGACAGCCATAACACTGAAGCTTTCTTT; cdr3_aa: CSADSHNTEAFF; d_call: NA; v_call: TRBV29-1; j_call: TRBJ1-1